This TCR beta chain was documented in a study of T cell responses to AZD1222 COVID-19 vaccine. Study-wide results and limits: Spike regions recognized by vaccine-associated CD4 TCRs spanned the protein, led by 160-218 and 743-854.

This clone has at least ten counts. As yet, its antigen is unknown. The CDR3 runs to 14 residues. V dropped 6 bases and J dropped 4 bases, with 15 bases sitting between them. Looked up from germline, CDR1 is LNHDA and CDR2 is SQIVND (reference sequence). Generated by immunoSEQ multiplex PCR, the TCRdb table keeps only in-frame clones and is missing some. The sample holds about 120,000 clones, roughly nine tenths seen once. Sequencing was performed on peripheral blood, taken on day 0 of AZD1222 vaccination. This TCR derives from an adult in good health. V is TRBV19 and J is TRBJ1-2; D is possibly TRBD1 (6 bases). CDR3 nucleotide sequence: TGTGCCAGTAGCATACAGGGCACACTCTATGGCTACACCTTC. Translating it yields CASSIQGTLYGYTF.